This record concerns one T cell receptor beta chain sequence. The antigen is not known. Germline V CDR1 and CDR2: SEHNR, FQNEAQ (reference sequence). The CDR3 has 14 amino acids. The V gene lost 5 bases and the J gene lost 4 bases, with 11 bases spanning the gap. An approximately 10 ml volume of fresh peripheral blood provided the PBMCs. The data were taken from a study of T cells in Graves' hyperthyroidism and ophthalmopathy. General study results and limits: Ophthalmopathy prediction by the model preceded onset by a median about 6 months. Patients with ophthalmopathy were separated from those with stable hyperthyroidism by a 13 V-J model.

TCR beta CDR3 sequences were amplified from RNA transcripts. The primer set for the first-round RT-PCR of the TCR CDR3 was HTBI. One entry per CDR3 protein, called by TCRdb with MiXCR from the multiplex PCR reads. The data contain 600,000 to 900,000 distinct CDR3 sequences, 15% to 20% of them singletons. The genes are TRBV7-9 and TRBJ1-4; D is possibly TRBD1 (6 bases). This TCR derives from a man between 18 and 29 years old with Graves' hyperthyroidism. The sequencing sample was made of blood. The chain's CDR3 is CASSPQGVNEKLFF. The CDR3 bases are TGTGCCAGCAGCCCACAGGGTGTTAATGAAAAACTGTTTTTT. Full variable domain (remainder filled in from reference TRBV7-9 and TRBJ1-4): DTGVSQNPRHKITKRGQNVTFRCDPISEHNRLYWYRQTLGQGPEFLTYFQNEAQLEKSRLLSDRFSAERPKGSFSTLEIQRTEQGDSAMYLCASSPQGVNEKLFFGSGTQLSVL.